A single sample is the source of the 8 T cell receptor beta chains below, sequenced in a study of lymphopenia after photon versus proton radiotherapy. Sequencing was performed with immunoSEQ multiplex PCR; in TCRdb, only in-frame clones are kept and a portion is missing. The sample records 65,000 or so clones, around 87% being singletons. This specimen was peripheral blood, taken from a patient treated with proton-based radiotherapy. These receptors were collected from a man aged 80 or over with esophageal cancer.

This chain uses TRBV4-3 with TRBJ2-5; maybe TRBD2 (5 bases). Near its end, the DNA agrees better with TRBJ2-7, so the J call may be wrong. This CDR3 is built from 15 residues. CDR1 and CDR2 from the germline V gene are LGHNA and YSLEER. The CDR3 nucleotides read TGCGCCAGCAGCCAAGACCGCCGAGGGTCCTACGAGCAGTACTTC. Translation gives CASSQDRRGSYEQYF.

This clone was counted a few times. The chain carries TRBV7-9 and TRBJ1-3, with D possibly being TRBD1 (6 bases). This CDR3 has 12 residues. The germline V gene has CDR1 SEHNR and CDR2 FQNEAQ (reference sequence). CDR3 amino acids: CVGQNSGNTIYF. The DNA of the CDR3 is TGTGTTGGACAGAACTCTGGAAACACCATATATTTT.

In DNA, the CDR3 is TGCGCCTCCTGCAAGGTGGGCAGCAGCGAGATGGACTCCTACGAGCAGTACTTC. It is translated as CASCKVGSSEMDSYEQYF. The chain carries TRBV10-1 and TRBJ2-7; D is undetermined. Trimming pared 11 bases from V and 0 bases from J, leaving 29 bases between. The CDR3 runs 18 residues. Germline values: CDR1 WNHNN, CDR2 SYGVQD (reference sequence).

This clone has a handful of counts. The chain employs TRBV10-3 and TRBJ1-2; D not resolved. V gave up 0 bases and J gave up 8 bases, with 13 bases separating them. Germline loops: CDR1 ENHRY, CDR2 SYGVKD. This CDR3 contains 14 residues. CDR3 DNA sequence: TGTGCCATCAGTGAGTCGTTGGCCAGTATGGGCTACACCTTC. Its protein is CAISESLASMGYTF.

This CDR3 is CASSVDPGGGSTEAFF. As DNA, the CDR3 is TGTGCCAGCAGCGTCGATCCCGGAGGAGGATCCACTGAAGCTTTCTTT. V usage is TRBV9 and J usage is TRBJ1-1; D not certain. The CDR3 is 16 residues long. V lost 2 bases and J 4 bases, leaving 18 bases between the germline ends. CDR1 is SGDLS, CDR2 YYNGEE, per germline. Full variable domain (remainder filled in from reference TRBV9 and TRBJ1-1): DSGVTQTPKHLITATGQRVTLRCSPRSGDLSVYWYQQSLDQGLQFLIQYYNGEERAKGNILERFSAQQFPDLHSELNLSSLELGDSALYFCASSVDPGGGSTEAFFGQGTRLTVV.

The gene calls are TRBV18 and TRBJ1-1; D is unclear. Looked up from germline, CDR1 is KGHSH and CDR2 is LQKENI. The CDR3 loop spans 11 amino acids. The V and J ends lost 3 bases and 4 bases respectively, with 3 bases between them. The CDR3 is CASSPSTEAFF. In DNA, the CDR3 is TGTGCCAGCTCACCGAGCACTGAAGCTTTCTTT.

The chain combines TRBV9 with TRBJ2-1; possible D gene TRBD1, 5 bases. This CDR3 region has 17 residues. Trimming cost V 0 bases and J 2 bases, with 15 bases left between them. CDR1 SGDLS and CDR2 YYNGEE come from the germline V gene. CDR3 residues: CASSVELTGPTYNEQFF. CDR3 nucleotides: TGTGCCAGCAGCGTAGAATTAACAGGTCCAACCTACAATGAGCAGTTCTTC.

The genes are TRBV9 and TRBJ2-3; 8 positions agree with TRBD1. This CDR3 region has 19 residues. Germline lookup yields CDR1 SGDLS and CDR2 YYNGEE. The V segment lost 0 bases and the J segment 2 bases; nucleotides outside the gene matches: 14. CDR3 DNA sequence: TGTGCCAGCAGCGTAGGCTCAGGGGGCGCCAGGATGCACACAGATACGCAGTATTTT. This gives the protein CASSVGSGGARMHTDTQYF.